Each of the 20 T cell receptor beta chains below was sequenced from the same sample in a study of blood T cells in healthy people across ages (dated by TCRdb to the mid-2010s). Library prep was done by 5' RACE. The sequencer listed for this sample is Illumina HiSeq 2500. A second PCR of about 7 to 12 cycles was run with a J-beta primer mix and a sample-barcoded 5' primer. Using fastp at Q25 and MiXCR, TCRdb reprocessed the public reads and kept productive beta chains. Every CDR3 protein is listed once, alongside the most common genes and DNA of its rows. Here the sample has some 800,000 distinct CDR3 sequences; 40% to 50% occur a single time. The top ten clones comprise about a fifth of the sample. The sequenced material came from blood. These receptors came from a man in his sixties in good health.

The genes are TRBV2 and TRBJ1-4, with D tentatively TRBD1 (6 bases). CDR3 length: 15 amino acids. The V gene lost 6 bases and the J gene lost 3 bases, with 14 bases spanning the gap. The germline V gene encodes CDR1 SNHLY and CDR2 FYNNEI. In DNA, the CDR3 is TGTGCCAGCAGCCCCCAGGGGAAGGCTAATGAAAAACTGTTTTTT. As protein: CASSPQGKANEKLFF.

This clonotype appeared a few times. V and J are TRBV7-2 and TRBJ2-5, with 8 bases that match TRBD2. The CDR3 runs 16 residues. V trimming: 2 bases; J trimming: 1 base; junction bases outside the gene matches: 6. Germline V gives CDR1 SGHTA, CDR2 FQGNSA. CDR3 amino acids: CASSLTGGAAQETQYF. The DNA of the CDR3 is TGTGCCAGCAGCTTAACCGGGGGGGCGGCCCAAGAGACCCAGTACTTC. Drawing the rest from reference TRBV7-2 and TRBJ2-5, the complete variable domain is GAGVSQSPSNKVTEKGKDVELRCDPISGHTALYWYRQSLGQGLEFLIYFQGNSAPDKSGLPSDRFSAERTGGSVSTLTIQRTQQEDSAVYLCASSLTGGAAQETQYFGPGTRLLVL.

The sample holds a few counts of this clonotype. The gene calls are TRBV12-3 or TRBV12-4 and TRBJ2-3, with D possibly matching TRBD1 (5 bases). The V gene lost 7 bases and the J gene lost 6 bases, with 11 bases spanning the gap. The CDR3 has 12 residues. CDR3 sequence reads: CASTQGSDTQYF. DNA of the CDR3: TGTGCCAGCACCCAGGGTTCGGATACGCAGTATTTT.

This clonotype showed up just once. This may come from a read error, since a much larger clone is one base off. The chain recombines TRBV29-1 with TRBJ2-5; D may be TRBD1 (7 bases). Germline-derived CDR1 and CDR2 are SQVTM and ANQGSEA. V lost 3 bases to trimming and J lost 2 bases, with 22 bases between them. CDR3 length: 17 amino acids. In nucleotides, the CDR3 is TGCAGCGTTGAGTCACAACAGGAGGGGGCTACGCAAGAGACCCAGTACTTC. Its protein product is CSVESQQEGATQETQYF.

The chain is built from TRBV29-1 and TRBJ2-7; 12 bases fit TRBD1. The J call could be wrong; TRBJ2-5 is a better fit for the DNA end. The CDR3 covers 12 residues. CDR1 SQVTM and CDR2 ANQGSEA come from the germline V gene. The DNA for the CDR3 is TGCAGCGTGGGACAGGGGGCTGGGACCCAGTACTTC. Protein product: CSVGQGAGTQYF.

There are many counts of this clonotype. The chain is built from TRBV6-5 and TRBJ2-1; TRBD1 is a possible D gene (6 bases). Between the trimmed V and J ends, which lost 6 bases and 5 bases, there was a span of 14 bases. The CDR3 has 14 amino acids. Per germline, CDR1 MNHEY and CDR2 SVGAGI. The CDR3 nucleotides are TGTGCCAGCAGAGGCGAGACAGGAAACAATGAGCAGTTCTTC. Amino acids: CASRGETGNNEQFF.

This clonotype has a handful of counts. DNA for the CDR3: TGTGCCAGCAGGCTCGACGGGACATCGGTACTCAATGAGCAGTTCTTC. Its translation is CASRLDGTSVLNEQFF. The V and J genes are TRBV6-6 and TRBJ2-1; TRBD1 might be the D (6 bases). The CDR3 length is 16 residues. Trimming cost V 6 bases and J 6 bases, with 21 bases left between them. The germline CDR1 and CDR2 sequences are MNHNY and SVGAGI (reference sequence).

This chain's CDR3 is CASNPAPQAHGYTF. The CDR3 bases are TGTGCCAGCAACCCGGCCCCACAGGCTCATGGCTACACCTTC. The chain couples TRBV3-1 to TRBJ1-2, with a weak D call TRBD1 (5 bases). The V gene lost 7 bases and the J gene lost 6 bases, with 18 bases spanning the gap. CDR1 and CDR2 (germline): LGHDT, YNNKEL (reference sequence). The CDR3 length is 14 residues.

The chain has TRBV9 and TRBJ2-3; TRBD1 or TRBD2 may be the D gene (5 bases each). This CDR3 is built from 16 residues. Germline assignment: CDR1 SGDLS and CDR2 YYNGEE. V lost 0 bases to trimming and J lost 2 bases, with 13 bases between them. CDR3 DNA sequence: TGTGCCAGCAGCGTAGACGGGACCCCTTACACAGATACGCAGTATTTT. This codes for CASSVDGTPYTDTQYF.

The chain is built from TRBV20-1 and TRBJ2-3; no definite D call. Germline loops: CDR1 DFQATT, CDR2 SNEGSKA (reference sequence). The CDR3 spans 12 residues. V lost 2 bases to trimming and J lost 5 bases, with 8 bases between them. CDR3 in amino acids: CSARSRIDTQYF. CDR3 nucleotides: TGCAGTGCTAGATCTAGGATAGATACGCAGTATTTT.

The chain joins TRBV20-1 to TRBJ2-1; TRBD2 matches 11 bases. The junction had 4 bases not matched to a gene; V was cut back by 5 bases and J by 4 bases. Germline CDR1 is DFQATT and CDR2 is SNEGSKA (reference sequence). This CDR3 is 14 amino acids long. The CDR3 coding sequence is TGCAGTGCTCTTAGCGGGGGGGCGTACAATGAGCAGTTCTTC. It yields the protein CSALSGGAYNEQFF.

In this sample, this clonotype turned up a few times. V and J are TRBV27 and TRBJ2-1; 9 bases line up with TRBD1. The ends lost 0 bases at V and 9 bases at J; junction bases unmatched: 6. Looked up from germline, CDR1 is MNHEY and CDR2 is SMNVEV (reference sequence). CDR3 length: 15 amino acids. The CDR3 region is CASSLSGQGNGEQFF. DNA for the CDR3: TGTGCCAGCAGTTTATCGGGACAGGGTAATGGTGAGCAGTTCTTC.

This clonotype was seen a few times. The chain combines TRBV7-9 with TRBJ1-2; a weak D match, TRBD1 (5 bases). This CDR3 has 14 residues. Germline V CDR1 and CDR2: SEHNR, FQNEAQ (reference sequence). Trimming cost V 2 bases and J 6 bases, with 13 bases left between them. The CDR3 region is CASSLPGGADGYTF. The DNA for the CDR3 is TGTGCCAGCAGCTTACCCGGCGGGGCTGATGGCTACACCTTC.

This clonotype was seen a handful of times. The rearrangement uses TRBV20-1 and TRBJ1-6, with 9 bases identical to TRBD1. The CDR3 extends over 16 amino acids. After removal of 6 bases from V and 4 bases from J, the junction contained 10 bases not matched to a gene. The germline gives CDR1 DFQATT, CDR2 SNEGSKA (reference sequence). CDR3 protein: CSAPGQGQIYNSPLHF. The CDR3 DNA follows: TGCAGTGCCCCGGGACAGGGCCAAATTTATAATTCACCCCTCCACTTT.

In its sample, this clonotype was seen once. A much larger clone lies a single base off, so this may be a read error. This chain links TRBV27 with TRBJ2-5; tentatively, D is TRBD1 or TRBD2 (5 bases each). V shed 7 bases and J shed 5 bases, with 20 bases lying between them. The CDR3 loop spans 15 amino acids. Germline V lookup: CDR1 MNHEY, CDR2 SMNVEV (reference sequence). This chain's CDR3 is CASTQDGASRETQYF. Written as DNA, the CDR3 is TGTGCCAGCACCCAAGACGGGGCTAGCAGGGAGACCCAGTACTTC.

J is TRBJ2-3 and V is TRBV6-5; D perhaps matches TRBD1 (5 bases). V lost 6 bases and J lost 3, with 19 bases in between. The CDR3 length is 16 residues. In germline, CDR1 is MNHEY, CDR2 SVGAGI. The CDR3 nucleotides are TGTGCCAGCAGCCCAAGGGGCAAGGTAAAAACAGATACGCAGTATTTT. Amino acid sequence: CASSPRGKVKTDTQYF.

The genes are TRBV5-1 and TRBJ2-3; no definite D call. CDR1 and CDR2 (germline): SGHRS, YFSETQ. Deletions cut 0 bases from V and 8 bases from J, with 4 bases between. The CDR3 covers 11 residues. The CDR3 sequence: CASSLESTQYF. Here the CDR3 DNA reads TGCGCCAGCAGCTTGGAAAGTACGCAGTATTTT.

The chain has TRBV6-2 or TRBV6-3 and TRBJ2-1; 7 nucleotides align to TRBD2. Trimming at V came to 5 bases and at J to 3 bases, leaving 16 bases not matched to a gene. The CDR3 totals 18 residues. The germline V gene encodes CDR1 MNHEY and CDR2 SVGEGT. In nucleotides, the CDR3 is TGTGCCAGCAGTCACCCCGAAGCGGGGAATGCGTTCTACAATGAGCAGTTCTTC. Protein product: CASSHPEAGNAFYNEQFF.

The chain carries TRBV5-4 and TRBJ2-5; D assignment may be TRBD1 or TRBD2 (7 bases each). From germline, CDR1 is SGHNT and CDR2 YYREEE (reference sequence). The length of the CDR3 is 14 residues. Trimming cost V 3 bases and J 11 bases, with 20 bases left between them. For the CDR3, the DNA is TGTGCCAGCAGCTCAGGGGGGGTAGTGGATGAGCAGTACTTC. Its translation is CASSSGGVVDEQYF.

This clonotype was observed at least ten times. The rearrangement joins TRBV27 to TRBJ1-2; a weak D match, TRBD1 (5 bases). Per the germline V gene, CDR1 is MNHEY and CDR2 is SMNVEV (reference sequence). CDR3 length: 14 residues. V shed 6 bases and J shed 2 bases, with 13 bases lying between them. CDR3 amino acids: CASRQARGNYGYTF. The CDR3 DNA reads TGTGCCAGCAGACAAGCTCGGGGCAACTATGGCTACACCTTC.